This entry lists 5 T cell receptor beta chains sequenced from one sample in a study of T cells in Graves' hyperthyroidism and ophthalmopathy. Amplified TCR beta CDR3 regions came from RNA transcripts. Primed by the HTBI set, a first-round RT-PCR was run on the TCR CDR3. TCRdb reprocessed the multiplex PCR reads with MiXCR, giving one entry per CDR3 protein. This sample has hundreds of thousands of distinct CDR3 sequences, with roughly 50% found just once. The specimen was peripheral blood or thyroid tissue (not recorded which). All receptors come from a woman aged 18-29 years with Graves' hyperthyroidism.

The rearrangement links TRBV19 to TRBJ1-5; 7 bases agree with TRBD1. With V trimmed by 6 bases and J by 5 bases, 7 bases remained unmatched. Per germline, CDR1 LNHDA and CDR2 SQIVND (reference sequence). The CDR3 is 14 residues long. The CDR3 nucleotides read TGTGCCAGTAGACCGGGACAGCGAGATCAGCCCCAGCATTTT. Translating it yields CASRPGQRDQPQHF.

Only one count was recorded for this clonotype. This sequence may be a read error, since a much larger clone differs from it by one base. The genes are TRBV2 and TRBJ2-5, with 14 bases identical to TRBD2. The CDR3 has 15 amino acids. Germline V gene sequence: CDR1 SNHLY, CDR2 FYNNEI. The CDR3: CASSDLGLAGEAQYF. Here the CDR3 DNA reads TGTGCCAGCAGTGATTTGGGACTAGCGGGAGAGGCCCAGTACTTC.

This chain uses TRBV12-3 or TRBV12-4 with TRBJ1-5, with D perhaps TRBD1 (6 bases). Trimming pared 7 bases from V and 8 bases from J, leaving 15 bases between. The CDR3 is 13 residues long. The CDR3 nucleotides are TGTGCCAGCACTCAGGGGTCCGGGGAGCCCCAGCATTTT. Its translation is CASTQGSGEPQHF.

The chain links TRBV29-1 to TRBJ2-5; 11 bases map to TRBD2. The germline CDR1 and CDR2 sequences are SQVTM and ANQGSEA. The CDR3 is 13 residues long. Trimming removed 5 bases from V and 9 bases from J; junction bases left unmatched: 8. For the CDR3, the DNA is TGCAGCGTTCACCTGGGACTAGCGGAGTCCCAGTACTTC. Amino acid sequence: CSVHLGLAESQYF.

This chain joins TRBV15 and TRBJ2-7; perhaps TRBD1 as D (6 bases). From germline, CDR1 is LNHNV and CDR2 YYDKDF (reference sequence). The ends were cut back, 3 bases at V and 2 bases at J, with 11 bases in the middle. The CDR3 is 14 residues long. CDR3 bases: TGTGCCACCAGCAGTTACCGGGACACCTACGAGCAGTACTTC. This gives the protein CATSSYRDTYEQYF.